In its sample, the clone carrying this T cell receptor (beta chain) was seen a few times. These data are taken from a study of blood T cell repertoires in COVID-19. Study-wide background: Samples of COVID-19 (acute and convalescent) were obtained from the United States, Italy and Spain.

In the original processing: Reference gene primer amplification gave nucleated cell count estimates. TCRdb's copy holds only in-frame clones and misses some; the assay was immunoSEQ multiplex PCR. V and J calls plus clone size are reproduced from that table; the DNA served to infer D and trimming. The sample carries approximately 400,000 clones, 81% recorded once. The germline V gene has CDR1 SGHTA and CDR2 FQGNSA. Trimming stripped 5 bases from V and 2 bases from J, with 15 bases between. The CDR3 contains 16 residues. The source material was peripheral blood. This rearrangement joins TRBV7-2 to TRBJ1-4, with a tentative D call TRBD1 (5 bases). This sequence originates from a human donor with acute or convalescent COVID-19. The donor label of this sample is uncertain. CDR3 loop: CASSPAGRRTNEKLFF. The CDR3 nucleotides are TGTGCCAGCAGCCCAGCAGGGCGTCGGACTAATGAAAAACTGTTTTTT.